A selection of T cell receptor beta chains follows, all from one sample in a study of T cell repertoires in cytomegalovirus infection. MiXCR was run by TCRdb on the reads, yielding one entry per CDR3 protein. The sample includes 680,000 or so distinct CDR3 sequences, approximately 33% of them seen just once. No antigen has been assigned to these receptors. This sample comprised cultured PBMCs, obtained from culture after CMV antigen stimulation. The source is a human donor in good health (CMV status not recorded). Some clones in this sample may be carry-over from other donors' samples. Each CDR3 is given with its conserved first and last residue. Fields, in order: D gene, clone size, J gene, V gene, CDR3 protein, CDR3 DNA. The D gene is left open where the match is weak. A row's size may be missing; if present it is once, few, many or a size class.

TRBD2 . TRBJ2-1 TRBV7-2 CASSPGGAGFYNEQFF TGTGCCAGCAGCCCGGGGGGGGCAGGGTTCTACAATGAGCAGTTCTTC
. once TRBJ1-1 TRBV28 CVSRDTNTEAFF TGTGTCTCTAGGGACACAAACACTGAAGCTTTCTTT
. once TRBJ1-3 TRBV6-1 CASVGDTGNTIYF TGTGCCAGCGTCGGGGATACAGGAAACACCATATATTTT
. few TRBJ2-3 TRBV3-1 CASSLLGVGTDTQYF TGTGCCAGCAGCCTCCTGGGGGTCGGCACAGATACGCAGTATTTT
TRBD2 . TRBJ2-2 TRBV6-2/TRBV6-3 CASSRTSGSLRFTGELFF TGTGCCAGCAGCCGGACTAGCGGGAGCCTCCGATTCACCGGGGAGCTGTTTTTT
. many TRBJ2-2 TRBV11-2 CASSLIGELFF TGTGCCAGCAGCTTAATCGGGGAGCTGTTTTTT
TRBD2 few TRBJ2-1 TRBV11-2 CASTSNRGGEQFF TGTGCCAGCACCTCAAACCGCGGGGGTGAGCAGTTCTTC
. . TRBJ2-5 TRBV12-3/TRBV12-4 CASRGMAFQETQYF TGTGCCAGCCGGGGTATGGCGTTCCAAGAGACCCAGTACTTC
. . TRBJ1-2 TRBV19 CASSIRLGDGYGYTF TGTGCCAGTAGTATACGGTTGGGAGATGGCTATGGCTACACCTTC
TRBD2 few TRBJ2-3 TRBV6-2/TRBV6-3 CASRNGGLAVASTDTQYF TGTGCCAGCAGAAACGGGGGACTAGCGGTAGCTAGCACAGATACGCAGTATTTT
. . TRBJ2-6 TRBV14 CASSPPGLSGANVLTF TGTGCCAGCAGCCCCCCCGGCCTCTCTGGGGCCAACGTCCTGACTTTC
. few TRBJ2-1 TRBV14 CASYPLSSYNEQFF TGTGCCAGCTACCCCCTCAGCTCCTACAATGAGCAGTTCTTC
. few TRBJ2-7 TRBV27 CASSLVRDGYEQYF TGTGCCAGCAGTTTAGTCCGGGACGGCTACGAGCAGTACTTC
. many TRBJ2-5 TRBV7-2 CASSTSGGETQYF TGTGCCAGCAGCACGAGTGGAGGGGAGACCCAGTACTTC
. few TRBJ1-5 TRBV12-3/TRBV12-4 CASKGNSGNQPQHF TGTGCCAGCAAAGGTAATTCAGGCAATCAGCCCCAGCATTTT
TRBD1 few TRBJ2-4 TRBV15 CATSSVTGVIQYF TGTGCCACCAGCAGTGTGACAGGGGTCATTCAGTACTTC
. . TRBJ2-1 TRBV20-1 CSARINRGVNEQFF TGCAGTGCTAGAATTAATAGGGGCGTCAATGAGCAGTTCTTC
TRBD1 . TRBJ2-3 TRBV11-2 CASRSGQGGSTDTQYF TGTGCCAGCAGATCGGGACAGGGTGGCAGCACAGATACGCAGTATTTT
. few TRBJ2-7 TRBV7-9 CASGPRGRYEQYF TGTGCCAGCGGACCCCGGGGGCGCTACGAGCAGTACTTC
. many TRBJ2-7 TRBV7-2 CASSLAFGQGNSYEQYF TGTGCCAGCAGCTTAGCGTTTGGGCAGGGCAACTCCTACGAGCAGTACTTC
. . TRBJ1-2 TRBV19 CATEGIYGYTF TGTGCCACCGAAGGGATCTATGGCTACACCTTC
. many TRBJ2-7 TRBV7-8 CASSSSWGIYEQYF TGTGCCAGCAGCTCTAGCTGGGGGATCTACGAGCAGTACTTC
TRBD1 few TRBJ1-5 TRBV28 CASSYSPHRGGNQPQHF TGTGCCAGCAGTTACTCCCCCCACAGGGGCGGGAATCAGCCCCAGCATTTT
TRBD2 few TRBJ2-5 TRBV7-2 CASSPTSGGARTQYF TGTGCCAGCAGCCCCACGAGCGGGGGGGCAAGGACCCAGTACTTC
. . TRBJ2-5 TRBV15 CATSTSDLPPRETQYF TGTGCCACCAGCACCTCGGACTTACCTCCGCGGGAGACCCAGTACTTC
TRBD2 . TRBJ2-1 TRBV4-2 CASSLSPGTSGGPLSNEQFF TGTGCCAGCAGCCTCTCACCCGGGACTAGCGGGGGGCCCCTTAGCAATGAGCAGTTCTTC
. few TRBJ2-2 TRBV12-3/TRBV12-4 CASTPGNTGELFF TGTGCCAGCACCCCGGGGAACACCGGGGAGCTGTTTTTT